The T cell receptor (beta chain) described here comes from a study of Graves' ophthalmopathy and Graves' hyperthyroidism. About the study: Sampling took place at initial diagnosis, with peripheral blood obtained before any treatment.

This clonotype was recorded at least ten times. Its antigen is as yet unknown. Excluded were patients with other autoimmune diseases, uncontrolled infections, pregnancy or lactation. As the starting material, roughly 9.7 ml of fresh peripheral blood yielded the PBMCs. Trimming removed 0 bases at V and 1 base at J, with 9 bases between. The CDR3 extends over 16 amino acids. Looked up from germline, CDR1 is LNHNV and CDR2 is YYDKDF (reference sequence). Broader study findings: Blood shared most expanded thyroid clonotypes above 0.001 frequency.

CDR3 regions of TCR beta were amplified from RNA transcripts. HTBI primers served in a first-round RT-PCR, which a second-round multiplex PCR followed. TCRdb re-called the multiplex PCR reads through MiXCR, storing one row per CDR3 protein. The sample consists of about 740,000 distinct CDR3 sequences, 35% to 50% of them appearing once. This TCR derives from an adult man with Graves' ophthalmopathy. This chain uses TRBV15 with TRBJ1-4, with a weak D call TRBD1 (5 bases). The sample comprised peripheral blood. In nucleotides, the CDR3 is TGTGCCACCAGCAGAGATATAACAGGAACTAATGAAAAACTGTTTTTT. It specifies CATSRDITGTNEKLFF.